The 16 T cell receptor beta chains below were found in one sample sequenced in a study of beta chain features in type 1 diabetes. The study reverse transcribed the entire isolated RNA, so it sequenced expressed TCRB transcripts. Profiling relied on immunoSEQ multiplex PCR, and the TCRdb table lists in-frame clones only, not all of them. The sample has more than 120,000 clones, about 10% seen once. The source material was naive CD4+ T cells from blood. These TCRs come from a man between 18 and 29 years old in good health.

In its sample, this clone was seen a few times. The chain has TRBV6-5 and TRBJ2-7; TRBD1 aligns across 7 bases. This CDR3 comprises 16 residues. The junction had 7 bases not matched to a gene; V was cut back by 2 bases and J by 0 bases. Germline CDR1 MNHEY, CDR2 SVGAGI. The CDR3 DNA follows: TGTGCCAGCAGTTACCTACGGGCAGGGGGCTCCTACGAGCAGTACTTC. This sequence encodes CASSYLRAGGSYEQYF.

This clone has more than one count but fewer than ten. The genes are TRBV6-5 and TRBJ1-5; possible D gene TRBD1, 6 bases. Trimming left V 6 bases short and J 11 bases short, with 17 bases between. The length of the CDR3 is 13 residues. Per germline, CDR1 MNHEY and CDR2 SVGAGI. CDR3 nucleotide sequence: TGTGCCAGCAGCTCAAACCGGGACACAGCCCAGCATTTT. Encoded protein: CASSSNRDTAQHF.

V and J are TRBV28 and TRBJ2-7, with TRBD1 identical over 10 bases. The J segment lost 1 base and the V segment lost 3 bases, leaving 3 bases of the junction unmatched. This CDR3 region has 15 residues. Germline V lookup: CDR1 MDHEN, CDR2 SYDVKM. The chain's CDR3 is CASSLTGGFSYEQYF. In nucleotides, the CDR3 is TGTGCCAGCAGTTTGACAGGGGGCTTTTCCTACGAGCAGTACTTC.

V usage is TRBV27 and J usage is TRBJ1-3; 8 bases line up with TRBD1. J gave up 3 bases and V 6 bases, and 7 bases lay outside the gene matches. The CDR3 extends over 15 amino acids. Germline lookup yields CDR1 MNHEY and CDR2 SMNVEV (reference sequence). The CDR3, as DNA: TGTGCCAGCAGCTCTCAACAGGGGGTTGGAAACACCATATATTTT. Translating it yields CASSSQQGVGNTIYF.

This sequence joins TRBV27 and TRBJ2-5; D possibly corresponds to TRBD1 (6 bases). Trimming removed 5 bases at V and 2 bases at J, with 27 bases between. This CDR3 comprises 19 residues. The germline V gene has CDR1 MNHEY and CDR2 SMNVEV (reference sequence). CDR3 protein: CASSPVRGRRGGYQETQYF. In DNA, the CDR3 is TGTGCCAGCAGTCCGGTCAGGGGCCGTCGGGGTGGTTATCAAGAGACCCAGTACTTC.

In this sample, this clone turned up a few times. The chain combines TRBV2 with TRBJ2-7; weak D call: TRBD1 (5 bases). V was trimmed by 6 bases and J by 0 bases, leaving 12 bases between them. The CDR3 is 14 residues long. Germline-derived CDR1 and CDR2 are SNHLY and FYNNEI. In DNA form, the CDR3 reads TGTGCCAGCAGCCCCCCCCAGGGCTCCTACGAGCAGTACTTC. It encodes CASSPPQGSYEQYF.

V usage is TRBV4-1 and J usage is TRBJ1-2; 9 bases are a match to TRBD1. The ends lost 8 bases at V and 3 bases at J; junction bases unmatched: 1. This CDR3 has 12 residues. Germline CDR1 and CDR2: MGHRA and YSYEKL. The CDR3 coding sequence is TGCGCCAGCCGGGACAGGGACTATGGCTACACCTTC. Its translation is CASRDRDYGYTF.

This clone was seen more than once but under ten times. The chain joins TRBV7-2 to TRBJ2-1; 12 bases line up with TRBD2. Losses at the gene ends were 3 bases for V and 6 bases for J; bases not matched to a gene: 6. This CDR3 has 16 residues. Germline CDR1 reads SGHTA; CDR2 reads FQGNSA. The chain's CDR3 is CASSFRLAGESNEQFF. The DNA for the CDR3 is TGTGCCAGCAGCTTCAGACTAGCGGGGGAGAGCAATGAGCAGTTCTTC.

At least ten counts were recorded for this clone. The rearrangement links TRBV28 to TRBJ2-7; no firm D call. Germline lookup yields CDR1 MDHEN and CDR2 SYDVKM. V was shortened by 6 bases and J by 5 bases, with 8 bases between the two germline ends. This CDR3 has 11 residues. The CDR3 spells CASRALDEQYF. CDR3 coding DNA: TGTGCCAGCAGAGCTCTGGACGAGCAGTACTTC.

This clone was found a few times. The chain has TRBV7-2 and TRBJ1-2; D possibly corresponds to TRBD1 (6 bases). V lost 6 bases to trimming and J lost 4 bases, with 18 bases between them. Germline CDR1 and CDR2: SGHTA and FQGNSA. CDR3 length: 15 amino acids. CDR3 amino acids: CASSFDRPALYGYTF. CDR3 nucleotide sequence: TGTGCCAGCAGTTTCGACAGGCCGGCCCTCTATGGCTACACCTTC.

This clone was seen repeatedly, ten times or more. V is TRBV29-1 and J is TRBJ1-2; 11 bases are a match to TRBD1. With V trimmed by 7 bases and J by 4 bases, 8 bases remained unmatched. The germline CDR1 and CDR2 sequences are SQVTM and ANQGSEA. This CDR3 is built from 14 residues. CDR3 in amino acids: CSASGTGGTYGYTF. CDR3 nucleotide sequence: TGCAGCGCTTCCGGGACAGGGGGGACCTATGGCTACACCTTC.

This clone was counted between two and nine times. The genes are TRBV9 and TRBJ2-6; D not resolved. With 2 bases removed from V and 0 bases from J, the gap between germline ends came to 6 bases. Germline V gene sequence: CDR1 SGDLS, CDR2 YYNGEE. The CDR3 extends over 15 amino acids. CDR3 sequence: CASSVFVSGANVLTF. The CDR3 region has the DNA TGTGCCAGCAGCGTCTTCGTCTCTGGGGCCAACGTCCTGACTTTC.

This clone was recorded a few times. The CDR3 spells CASSQDRAEQYF. The CDR3 nucleotides read TGTGCCAGCAGTCAGGACAGGGCCGAGCAGTACTTC. The V gene is TRBV2, the J gene TRBJ2-7; 8 nucleotides match TRBD1. Germline V lookup: CDR1 SNHLY, CDR2 FYNNEI. The CDR3 is made up of 12 amino acids. V gave up 5 bases and J gave up 6 bases; unmatched junction bases: 3.

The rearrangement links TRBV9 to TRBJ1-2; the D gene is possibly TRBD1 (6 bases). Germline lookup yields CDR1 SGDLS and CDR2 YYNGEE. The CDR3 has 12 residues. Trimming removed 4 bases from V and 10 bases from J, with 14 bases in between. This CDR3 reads CASSTRTDNYTF. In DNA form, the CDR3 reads TGTGCCAGCAGCACCCGGACAGACAACTACACCTTC.

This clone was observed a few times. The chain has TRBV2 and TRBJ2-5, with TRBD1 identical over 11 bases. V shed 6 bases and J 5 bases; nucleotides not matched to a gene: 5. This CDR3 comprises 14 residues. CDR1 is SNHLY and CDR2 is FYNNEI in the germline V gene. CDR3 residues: CASRQDRGRETQYF. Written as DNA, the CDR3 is TGTGCCAGCAGGCAGGACAGGGGGCGCGAGACCCAGTACTTC.

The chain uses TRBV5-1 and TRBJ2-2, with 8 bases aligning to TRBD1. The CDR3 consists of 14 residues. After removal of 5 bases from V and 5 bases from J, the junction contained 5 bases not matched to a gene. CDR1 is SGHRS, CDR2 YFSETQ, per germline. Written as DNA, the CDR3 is TGCGCCAGCAGGTCCCAGGGGGCAACCGGGGAGCTGTTTTTT. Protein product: CASRSQGATGELFF. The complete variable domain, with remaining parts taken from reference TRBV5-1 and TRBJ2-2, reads KAGVTQTPRYLIKTRGQQVTLSCSPISGHRSVSWYQQTPGQGLQFLFEYFSETQRNKGNFPGRFSGRQFSNSRSEMNVSTLELGDSALYLCASRSQGATGELFFGEGSRLTVL.